The 7 T cell receptor beta chains below were found in one sample sequenced in a study of beta chain features in type 1 diabetes. Expressed TCRB transcripts got sequenced, as all isolated RNA was reverse transcribed. Sequenced by immunoSEQ multiplex PCR; TCRdb stores in-frame clones only, minus some. The sample carries about 620,000 clones, around 15% recorded once. The sample consisted of naive CD4+ T cells from blood. Receptors were obtained from a man aged 18-30 years in good health.

A few counts support this clone. The V gene is TRBV6-1, the J gene TRBJ1-5; D call uncertain. CDR1 is MNHNS and CDR2 is SASEGT in the germline V gene. The CDR3 covers 15 residues. V lost 1 base and J 7 bases, leaving 14 bases between the germline ends. The CDR3 nucleotides are TGTGCCAGCAGTGAAGTTGGCTCCCTAGACCAGCCCCAGCATTTT. Its protein is CASSEVGSLDQPQHF.

On this clone: Other nucleotide sequences from this sample produce the same CDR3. The chain carries TRBV7-2 and TRBJ2-5; D is ambiguous. The CDR3 spans 13 residues. Germline V gives CDR1 SGHTA, CDR2 FQGNSA. Trimming took off 1 base at V and 2 bases at J, with 5 bases between the two ends. CDR3 sequence: CASSLGRQETQYF. The DNA for the CDR3 is TGTGCCAGCAGCTTAGGCCGACAAGAGACCCAGTACTTC. Full variable domain (missing parts from reference TRBV7-2 and TRBJ2-5): GAGVSQSPSNKVTEKGKDVELRCDPISGHTALYWYRQSLGQGLEFLIYFQGNSAPDKSGLPSDRFSAERTGGSVSTLTIQRTQQEDSAVYLCASSLGRQETQYFGPGTRLLVL.

The chain combines TRBV25-1 with TRBJ2-2; D ambiguous. The germline V gene has CDR1 MGHDK and CDR2 SYGVNS. The germline V and J ends were trimmed by 0 bases and 1 base, with 6 bases remaining between them. This CDR3 spans 15 amino acids. Here the CDR3 reads CASSEYLQNTGELFF. The DNA for the CDR3 is TGTGCCAGCAGTGAATATTTGCAGAACACCGGGGAGCTGTTTTTT.

The table lists this clone with a few counts. The chain has TRBV7-3 and TRBJ2-1; tentatively, D is TRBD1 (5 bases). Trimming cost V 0 bases and J 7 bases, with 13 bases left between them. The V gene's germline CDR1 is SGHTA and CDR2 FQGTGA. This CDR3 region has 15 residues. The CDR3 sequence is CASSLTGAVLNEQFF. The CDR3 coding sequence is TGTGCCAGCAGCTTAACAGGGGCAGTTTTGAATGAGCAGTTCTTC.

This clone has just a few counts. The V call is TRBV29-1, the J call TRBJ2-1, with D perhaps given as TRBD1 or TRBD2 (5 bases each). Germline V lookup: CDR1 SQVTM, CDR2 ANQGSEA. V lost 4 bases and J 2 bases, leaving 9 bases between the germline ends. The CDR3 length is 13 residues. CDR3 sequence reads: CSVGGTAYNEQFF. CDR3 sequence (DNA): TGCAGCGTTGGGGGGACCGCCTACAATGAGCAGTTCTTC.

The gene calls are TRBV19 and TRBJ2-3; a possible D gene is TRBD2 (5 bases). Germline CDR1 reads LNHDA; CDR2 reads SQIVND (reference sequence). The CDR3 has 17 amino acids. Trimming took 1 base from V and 2 from J, leaving 16 bases between them. CDR3 nucleotide sequence: TGTGCCAGTAGTATAGGCAGGAGGAAATCGGTCACAGATACGCAGTATTTT. Protein: CASSIGRRKSVTDTQYF.

The chain couples TRBV7-6 to TRBJ2-1; 14 bases are a match to TRBD2. This CDR3 is 18 amino acids long. Germline assignment: CDR1 SGHVS and CDR2 FNYEAQ. The junction had 6 bases not matched to a gene; V was cut back by 2 bases and J by 3 bases. The DNA for the CDR3 is TGTGCCAGCAGCTTAAGACCCGGGACTAGCGGGAGCTACAATGAGCAGTTCTTC. This translates into CASSLRPGTSGSYNEQFF.